The present TCR beta chain was sequenced within a study of T cells in localized non-small cell lung cancer. The table came from immunoSEQ multiplex PCR; TCRdb's copy has only in-frame clones and leaves some out. The table lists 20,000 to 30,000 clones, approximately 90% of them singletons. Study-level findings and limits: Because only a single region of the tumor was sequenced, heterogeneity remains possible. Among the top 100 tumor clones, a median 57 appeared in adjacent lung. Longer overall survival associated with higher blood T cell density; shorter survival with higher adjacent-lung clonality.

As to this clone: Its matching antigen is unknown.

Germline assignment: CDR1 KGHSH and CDR2 LQKENI. This CDR3 region has 19 residues. After removal of 4 bases from V and 0 bases from J, the junction contained 8 bases not matched to a gene. The sequenced sample was peripheral blood, obtained before any cancer treatment. The TCR originated in a female donor of 60 years or more with stage II squamous cell lung carcinoma. V gene TRBV18 combines with J gene TRBJ2-1; 14 nucleotides line up with TRBD2. The CDR3 spells CASSRRTSGGSSSYNEQFF. In nucleotides, the CDR3 is TGTGCCAGCTCACGAAGGACTAGCGGGGGGTCTAGCTCCTACAATGAGCAGTTCTTC.